This passage covers 29 T cell receptor beta chains from one sample sequenced in a study of human thymus T cells. Clones were sequenced by immunoSEQ multiplex PCR, and TCRdb holds only the in-frame ones, with some missing. The sample has fewer than 85,000 clones, roughly 94% seen once. Thymus pieces cut out during corrective heart surgery were the tissue that was used. Sequencing used thymus tissue. The receptor source for this set is a girl less than two years old with a congenital heart defect but otherwise immunologically healthy.

The chain links TRBV18 to TRBJ1-2; 10 nucleotides match TRBD1. The germline gives CDR1 KGHSH, CDR2 LQKENI. The trim removed 8 bases at V and 6 bases at J, leaving 6 bases unmatched. The CDR3 is 13 residues long. CDR3 sequence reads: CASRGTGAHGYTF. The CDR3 coding sequence is TGTGCCAGCCGAGGGACAGGGGCACATGGCTACACCTTC.

The chain uses TRBV28 and TRBJ2-7; 9 bases map to TRBD2. V dropped 6 bases and J dropped 0; count of bases not matched to a gene: 9. This CDR3 comprises 16 residues. CDR1 and CDR2 (germline): MDHEN, SYDVKM. As DNA, the CDR3 is TGTGCCAGCAGCATATCTGCGACTAGCGGCTCCTACGAGCAGTACTTC. This codes for CASSISATSGSYEQYF. The whole variable domain, filled in from reference TRBV28 and TRBJ2-7, reads DVKVTQSSRYLVKRTGEKVFLECVQDMDHENMFWYRQDPGLGLRLIYFSYDVKMKEKGDIPEGYSVSREKKERFSLILESASTNQTSMYLCASSISATSGSYEQYFGPGTRLTVT.

The chain combines TRBV2 with TRBJ2-5, with D hard to call. V was shortened by 4 bases and J by 1 base, with 4 bases between the two germline ends. This CDR3 region has 12 residues. Germline V gene sequence: CDR1 SNHLY, CDR2 FYNNEI. The CDR3 spells CASSVVQETQYF. The CDR3 region has the DNA TGTGCCAGCAGTGTGGTCCAAGAGACCCAGTACTTC.

The chain has TRBV29-1 and TRBJ1-5, with D hard to call. Germline V gives CDR1 SQVTM, CDR2 ANQGSEA. Trimming cost V 7 bases and J 0 bases, with 7 bases left between them. This CDR3 has 12 residues. Here the CDR3 reads CSAKNSNQPQHF. CDR3 bases: TGCAGCGCAAAGAATAGCAATCAGCCCCAGCATTTT.

The chain combines TRBV7-3 with TRBJ1-2; 8 bases line up with TRBD1. Germline trimming cut 1 base from V and 7 bases from J; bases unmatched to any gene: 8. CDR1 SGHTA and CDR2 FQGTGA come from the germline V gene. CDR3 length equals 15 residues. Here the CDR3 reads CASSLRRTGWPGYTF. The CDR3 DNA is TGTGCCAGCAGCTTAAGGCGGACAGGGTGGCCTGGCTACACCTTC.

For the CDR3, the DNA is TGTGCCAGCAGCTTTAGGCCCCGACAGGGAGGGGACACTGAAGCTTTCTTT. This sequence encodes CASSFRPRQGGDTEAFF. The chain links TRBV7-3 to TRBJ1-1; 7 bases are a match to TRBD1. This CDR3 has 17 amino acids. V dropped 3 bases and J dropped 3; count of bases not matched to a gene: 13. CDR1 SGHTA and CDR2 FQGTGA come from the germline V gene.

The chain links TRBV4-2 to TRBJ2-3; 11 positions agree with TRBD2. Germline V gene data show CDR1 as LGHNA and CDR2 as YNFKEQ. V shed 0 bases and J 2 bases; nucleotides not matched to a gene: 7. The CDR3 runs 18 residues. For the CDR3, the DNA is TGTGCCAGCAGCCAAGATCTGGGACTAGCGGAGATCACAGATACGCAGTATTTT. Translation: CASSQDLGLAEITDTQYF.

This chain connects TRBV19 to TRBJ2-1; weak D call: TRBD2 (5 bases). Germline-derived CDR1 and CDR2 are LNHDA and SQIVND (reference sequence). With 3 bases removed from V and 0 bases from J, the gap between germline ends came to 12 bases. The CDR3 has 16 amino acids. The CDR3 reads CASSIEGRSSYNEQFF. For the CDR3, the DNA is TGTGCCAGTAGTATTGAGGGTCGGAGCTCCTACAATGAGCAGTTCTTC.

The chain combines TRBV30 with TRBJ1-6, with no clear D. This CDR3 region has 16 residues. CDR1 and CDR2 (germline): GTSNPN, SVGIG (reference sequence). The V and J ends lost 7 bases and 6 bases respectively, with 22 bases between them. The CDR3 sequence is CASLPSPGIANSPLHF. The DNA of the CDR3 is TGTGCCTCCTTACCATCACCAGGAATAGCTAATTCACCCCTCCACTTT.

The rearrangement links TRBV7-6 to TRBJ1-3, with D unresolved. Germline V CDR1 and CDR2: SGHVS, FNYEAQ. This CDR3 has 16 amino acids. V lost 1 base and J 0 bases, leaving 10 bases between the germline ends. The CDR3 sequence is CASSLDPQYSGNTIYF. CDR3 bases: TGTGCCAGCAGCTTAGACCCGCAGTACTCTGGAAACACCATATATTTT. The variable domain in full, with the rest retrieved from reference TRBV7-6 and TRBJ1-3, is GAGVSQSPRYKVTKRGQDVALRCDPISGHVSLYWYRQALGQGPEFLTYFNYEAQQDKSGLPNDRFSAERPEGSISTLTIQRTEQRDSAMYRCASSLDPQYSGNTIYFGEGSWLTVV.

The chain recombines TRBV6-4 with TRBJ1-2; TRBD1 is a possible D gene (5 bases). Germline CDR1 reads MRHNA; CDR2 reads SNTAGT. The CDR3 runs 13 residues. The V end was cut by 2 bases, the J end by 4 bases, with 8 bases between. The CDR3 loop reads CASSDQGSYGYTF. The DNA for the CDR3 is TGTGCCAGCAGTGACCAGGGAAGCTATGGCTACACCTTC.

The chain joins TRBV5-1 to TRBJ2-1; D might be TRBD2 (7 bases). The CDR3 length is 16 residues. Germline loops: CDR1 SGHRS, CDR2 YFSETQ. Trimming took off 4 bases at V and 0 bases at J, with 14 bases between the two ends. In DNA, the CDR3 is TGCGCCAGCAGCCGGAGGGGGGGAGTCTCCTACAATGAGCAGTTCTTC. Translation: CASSRRGGVSYNEQFF.

This chain links TRBV9 with TRBJ2-1; 7 bases map to TRBD2. Germline V gene data show CDR1 as SGDLS and CDR2 as YYNGEE. V trimming: 7 bases; J trimming: 0 bases; junction bases outside the gene matches: 22. The CDR3 contains 20 residues. CDR3 nucleotides: TGTGCCAGCTGCACACGTCCCCCTACCGGGACTACAACCTCCTACAATGAGCAGTTCTTC. Translation gives CASCTRPPTGTTTSYNEQFF.

The V gene is TRBV10-3, the J gene TRBJ1-3; D is ambiguous. This CDR3 spans 14 amino acids. The V end lost 6 bases, the J end lost 1 base, and 10 bases lay between the germline ends. Germline CDR1 and CDR2: ENHRY and SYGVKD. The CDR3 DNA is TGTGCCATCAGCCCGGACCTTTCTGGAAACACCATATATTTT. Protein: CAISPDLSGNTIYF.

This sequence joins TRBV11-2 and TRBJ1-4; D gene uncertain. The CDR3 contains 13 residues. The V gene's germline CDR1 is SGHAT and CDR2 FQNNGV. Trimming left V 3 bases short and J 7 bases short, with 9 bases between. The CDR3 protein is CASSFSSGEKLFF. For the CDR3, the DNA is TGTGCCAGCAGCTTCAGTAGTGGTGAAAAACTGTTTTTT. Using reference TRBV11-2 and TRBJ1-4 for the parts outside the CDR3, the full variable domain is EAGVAQSPRYKIIEKRQSVAFWCNPISGHATLYWYQQILGQGPKLLIQFQNNGVVDDSQLPKDRFSAERLKGVDSTLKIQPAKLEDSAVYLCASSFSSGEKLFFGSGTQLSVL.

This clone was observed a handful of times. The chain combines TRBV5-4 with TRBJ2-1; D not resolved. Germline V gene sequence: CDR1 SGHNT, CDR2 YYREEE (reference sequence). The CDR3 length is 15 residues. V shed 0 bases and J shed 1 base, with 8 bases lying between them. CDR3 loop: CASSLVPVSYNEQFF. DNA for the CDR3: TGTGCCAGCAGCTTGGTCCCGGTATCCTACAATGAGCAGTTCTTC.

J is TRBJ2-1 and V is TRBV27; TRBD2 agrees at 10 bases. V lost 5 bases, J lost 2 bases, and 3 bases stayed unmatched. The CDR3 length is 15 residues. The germline CDR1 and CDR2 sequences are MNHEY and SMNVEV (reference sequence). In DNA, the CDR3 is TGTGCCAGCAGTCCTGGACTAGCGGCCTACAATGAGCAGTTCTTC. It specifies CASSPGLAAYNEQFF.

CDR3 nucleotide sequence: TGTGCCAGCAGCCGTCCGGGCCCGCGAGGGGATCAGCCCCAGCATTTT. It encodes CASSRPGPRGDQPQHF. This chain connects TRBV5-7 to TRBJ1-5; D is perhaps TRBD1 (5 bases). TRBV5-7 is placed among ORFs of uncertain function. The length of the CDR3 is 16 residues. V was trimmed by 4 bases and J by 5 bases, leaving 19 bases between them.

The CDR3 coding sequence is TGCAGCGTTCGCTTAATACAGCCTATGAATTATGAGCAGTTCTTC. This translates into CSVRLIQPMNYEQFF. J is TRBJ2-1 and V is TRBV29-1; D uncertain. Trimming pared 5 bases from V and 8 bases from J, leaving 22 bases between. The CDR3 runs 15 residues. The germline V gene encodes CDR1 SQVTM and CDR2 ANQGSEA.

This chain joins TRBV15 and TRBJ2-1; D ambiguous. Germline V gene data show CDR1 as LNHNV and CDR2 as YYDKDF (reference sequence). The CDR3 loop spans 15 amino acids. V was trimmed by 1 base and J by 7 bases, leaving 14 bases between them. The CDR3 bases are TGTGCCACCAGCAGAGTTCTCACGGTCGGGAATGAGCAGTTCTTC. Translation gives CATSRVLTVGNEQFF. Using reference TRBV15 and TRBJ2-1 for the parts outside the CDR3, the full variable domain is DAMVIQNPRYQVTQFGKPVTLSCSQTLNHNVMYWYQQKSSQAPKLLFHYYDKDFNNEADTPDNFQSRRPNTSFCFLDIRSPGLGDTAMYLCATSRVLTVGNEQFFGPGTRLTVL.

The chain couples TRBV2 to TRBJ2-5, with TRBD2 as a possible D gene (5 bases). This CDR3 has 13 residues. V was shortened by 2 bases and J by 4 bases, with 8 bases between the two germline ends. Looked up from germline, CDR1 is SNHLY and CDR2 is FYNNEI. CDR3 DNA sequence: TGTGCCAGCAGTGAATACCGGGGAGAGACCCAGTACTTC. This codes for CASSEYRGETQYF.

A remark on this clone: The junction differs from germline at one of its ends, possibly a read error. The genes are TRBV27 and TRBJ2-7, with 9 bases fitting TRBD2. Germline assignment: CDR1 MNHEY and CDR2 SMNVEV (reference sequence). This CDR3 is built from 17 residues. The CDR3 loop reads CASSPGGSGRMSYERYF. The CDR3 nucleotides are TGTGCCAGCAGCCCCGGTGGTAGCGGGAGAATGTCCTACGAGCGGTACTTC.

The genes are TRBV19 and TRBJ1-1; D gene ambiguous. Per the germline V gene, CDR1 is LNHDA and CDR2 is SQIVND (reference sequence). The germline V and J ends were trimmed by 5 bases and 2 bases, with 12 bases remaining between them. CDR3 length: 14 residues. CDR3: CASSLLTTNTEAFF. The CDR3 DNA sequence: TGTGCCAGTAGTCTTTTGACCACAAACACTGAAGCTTTCTTT.

This clone occurred once. V usage is TRBV4-1 and J usage is TRBJ2-2, with D possibly being TRBD2 (5 bases). The V gene lost 1 base and the J gene lost 5 bases, with 17 bases spanning the gap. CDR1 is MGHRA, CDR2 YSYEKL, per germline. The CDR3 length is 17 residues. CDR3 coding DNA: TGCGCCAGCAGCCAAGTTTGGCGGGCTTGTAGGACCGGGGAGCTGTTTTTT. It codes for CASSQVWRACRTGELFF.

CDR3 coding DNA: TGTGCCAGCAGCGTAGCAGGGGGAGGCACTGAAGCTTTCTTT. It is translated as CASSVAGGGTEAFF. V is TRBV9 and J is TRBJ1-1, with 7 bases matching TRBD1. Trimming removed 0 bases from V and 4 bases from J; junction bases left unmatched: 3. The CDR3 is made up of 14 amino acids. The germline gives CDR1 SGDLS, CDR2 YYNGEE.

V is TRBV27 and J is TRBJ2-3; no definite D call. This CDR3 contains 15 residues. Germline V CDR1 and CDR2: MNHEY, SMNVEV (reference sequence). The ends were cut back, 6 bases at V and 9 bases at J, with 22 bases in the middle. The CDR3 DNA is TGTGCCAGCAGCTACCCTAGGGCCCCAGTGTGGACGCAGTATTTT. This translates into CASSYPRAPVWTQYF.

V usage is TRBV5-4 and J usage is TRBJ2-2; 8 bases are a match to TRBD2. CDR1 is SGHNT and CDR2 is YYREEE in the germline V gene (reference sequence). V gave up 0 bases and J gave up 6 bases; unmatched junction bases: 4. CDR3 size: 15 residues. The CDR3 protein is CASSLAPGGAGELFF. DNA of the CDR3: TGTGCCAGCAGCTTGGCCCCGGGGGGGGCCGGGGAGCTGTTTTTT.

The chain carries TRBV11-3 and TRBJ2-3; D might be TRBD2 (6 bases). CDR1 is SGHNT and CDR2 is YENEEA in the germline V gene. The V and J ends lost 2 bases and 3 bases respectively, with 15 bases between them. The CDR3 is 16 residues long. The CDR3 loop reads CASSLSSGVRTDTQYF. The CDR3 bases are TGTGCCAGCAGCTTATCTTCGGGAGTTCGTACAGATACGCAGTATTTT.

This chain uses TRBV27 with TRBJ1-3, with D unclear. This CDR3 has 15 amino acids. The germline V and J ends were trimmed by 6 bases and 4 bases, with 16 bases remaining between them. Germline-derived CDR1 and CDR2 are MNHEY and SMNVEV (reference sequence). The CDR3: CASRGGAEGGNTIYF. CDR3 nucleotides: TGTGCCAGCAGGGGTGGTGCGGAGGGAGGAAACACCATATATTTT.